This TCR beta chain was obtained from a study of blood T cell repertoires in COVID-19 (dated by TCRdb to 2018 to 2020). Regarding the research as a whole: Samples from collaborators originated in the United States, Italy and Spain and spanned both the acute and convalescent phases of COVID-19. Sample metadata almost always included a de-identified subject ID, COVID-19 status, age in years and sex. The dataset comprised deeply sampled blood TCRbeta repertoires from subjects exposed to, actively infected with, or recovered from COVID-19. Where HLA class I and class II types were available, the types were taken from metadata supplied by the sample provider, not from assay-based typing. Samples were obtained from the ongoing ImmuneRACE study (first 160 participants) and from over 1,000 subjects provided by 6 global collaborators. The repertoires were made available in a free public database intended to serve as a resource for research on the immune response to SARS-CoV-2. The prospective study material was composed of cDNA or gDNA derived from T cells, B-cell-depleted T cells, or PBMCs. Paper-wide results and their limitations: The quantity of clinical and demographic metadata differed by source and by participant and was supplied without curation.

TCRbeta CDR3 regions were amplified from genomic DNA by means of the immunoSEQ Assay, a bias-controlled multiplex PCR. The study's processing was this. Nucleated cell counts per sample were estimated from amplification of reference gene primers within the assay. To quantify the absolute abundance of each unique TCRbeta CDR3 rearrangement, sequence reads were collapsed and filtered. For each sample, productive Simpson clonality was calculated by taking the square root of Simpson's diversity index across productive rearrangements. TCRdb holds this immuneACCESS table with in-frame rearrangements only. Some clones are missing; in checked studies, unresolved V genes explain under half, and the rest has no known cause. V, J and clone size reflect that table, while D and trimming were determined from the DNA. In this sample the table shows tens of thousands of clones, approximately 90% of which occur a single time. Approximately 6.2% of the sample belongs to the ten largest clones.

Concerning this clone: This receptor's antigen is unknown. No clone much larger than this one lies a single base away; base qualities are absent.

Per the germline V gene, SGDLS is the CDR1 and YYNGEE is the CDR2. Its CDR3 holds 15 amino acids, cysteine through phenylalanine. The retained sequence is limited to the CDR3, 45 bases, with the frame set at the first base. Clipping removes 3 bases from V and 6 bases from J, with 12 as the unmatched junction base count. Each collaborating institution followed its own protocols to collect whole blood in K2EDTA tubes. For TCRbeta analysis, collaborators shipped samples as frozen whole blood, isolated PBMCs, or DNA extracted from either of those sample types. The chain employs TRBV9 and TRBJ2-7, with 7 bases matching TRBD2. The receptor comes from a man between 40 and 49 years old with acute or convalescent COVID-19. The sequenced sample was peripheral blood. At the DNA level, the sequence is TGTGCCAGCAGCGAGGCGGGAGCGGGGATGAGCGAGCAGTACTTC. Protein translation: CASSEAGAGMSEQYF.